The 21 T cell receptor beta chains below come from one sample, sequenced in a study of blood T cell repertoires in COVID-19. Method: immunoSEQ multiplex PCR; TCRdb's copy keeps in-frame clones and lacks some. The repertoire holds over 150,000 clones, with 80% to 90% as singletons. The sample comprised peripheral blood. All receptors come from a woman of 80 years or more with COVID-19, enrolled during active disease.

V and J are TRBV2 and TRBJ1-1; D unclear. V was cut by 4 bases and J by 0 bases, with 9 bases left in between. This CDR3 comprises 14 residues. Germline CDR1 SNHLY, CDR2 FYNNEI. The CDR3 sequence: CASSVPLMNTEAFF. As DNA, the CDR3 is TGTGCCAGCAGTGTCCCACTGATGAACACTGAAGCTTTCTTT.

The V and J genes are TRBV18 and TRBJ1-2; 7 nucleotides line up with TRBD1. In germline, CDR1 is KGHSH, CDR2 LQKENI. With 0 bases clipped from V and 8 bases from J, the junction kept 9 bases outside the gene matches. The CDR3 is 15 residues long. The CDR3 nucleotides are TGTGCCAGCTCACCACCGTACAGGGGTCCCTTCGGCTACACCTTC. The encoded protein is CASSPPYRGPFGYTF.

V usage is TRBV5-6 and J usage is TRBJ1-1, with 9 bases matching TRBD1. V dropped 0 bases and J dropped 5; count of bases not matched to a gene: 2. Germline CDR1 reads SGHDT; CDR2 reads YYEEEE. CDR3 length equals 14 residues. CDR3 in DNA: TGTGCCAGCAGCTTGGTAGGACAGGGGACTGAAGCTTTCTTT. Its protein product is CASSLVGQGTEAFF.

The rearrangement links TRBV14 to TRBJ1-2; TRBD1 matches 8 bases. J gave up 8 bases and V 2 bases, and 4 bases lay outside the gene matches. CDR3 length: 13 amino acids. Per germline, CDR1 SGHDN and CDR2 FVKESK. In nucleotides, the CDR3 is TGTGCCAGCAGCCAACAGGGGGCCGAGGGCTACACCTTC. It specifies CASSQQGAEGYTF.

The V gene is TRBV27, the J gene TRBJ2-2; a possible D gene is TRBD1 (5 bases). Trimming cost V 8 bases and J 5 bases, with 12 bases left between them. Germline V gives CDR1 MNHEY, CDR2 SMNVEV (reference sequence). The CDR3 is 13 amino acids. The CDR3 bases are TGTGCCAGCCGCCGCACAGGAACCGGGGAGCTGTTTTTT. Translation: CASRRTGTGELFF.

This clone was counted only a few times. Within the sample, other DNA sequences also encode this same CDR3. V is TRBV12-3 or TRBV12-4 and J is TRBJ1-2, with 8 bases aligning to TRBD1. This CDR3 spans 13 amino acids. Trimming at V came to 2 bases and at J to 4 bases, leaving 0 bases not matched to a gene. In DNA, the CDR3 is TGTGCCAGCAGTTTACAGGGGGCCTATGGCTACACCTTC. Translated, it gives CASSLQGAYGYTF.

The chain recombines TRBV5-1 with TRBJ1-5, with TRBD1 matching 7 bases. V lost 4 bases to trimming and J lost 5 bases; unmatched junction nucleotides: 6. There are 14 residues in the CDR3. Germline CDR1 and CDR2: SGHRS and YFSETQ. DNA for the CDR3: TGCGCCAGCAGCATTGACAGGGCTTATCAGCCCCAGCATTTT. This codes for CASSIDRAYQPQHF.

This clone was seen a single time. The chain uses TRBV6-5 and TRBJ2-5; D not certain. Deletions cut 7 bases from V and 2 bases from J, with 5 bases between. The CDR3 contains 11 residues. Germline V gene data show CDR1 as MNHEY and CDR2 as SVGAGI. The CDR3 nucleotides read TGTGCCAGCAAGACTCAAGAGACCCAGTACTTC. Protein product: CASKTQETQYF.

V usage is TRBV6-5 and J usage is TRBJ2-7; 8 nucleotides agree with TRBD1. The germline gives CDR1 MNHEY, CDR2 SVGAGI. The CDR3 loop spans 15 amino acids. V was clipped by 5 bases and J by 2 bases; unmatched bases: 8. The CDR3 DNA reads TGTGCCAGCAGTAAAACCCAGGACAGGGCCTACGAGCAGTACTTC. Protein sequence: CASSKTQDRAYEQYF.

This sequence joins TRBV11-1 and TRBJ2-5, with D uncertain. The germline gives CDR1 SGHAT, CDR2 FQDESV (reference sequence). The CDR3 runs to 12 residues. V was pared by 8 bases and J by 1 base, with 8 bases between. The CDR3 DNA follows: TGTGCCAGCGCCCAGGCCCAAGAGACCCAGTACTTC. Residues: CASAQAQETQYF. The full variable domain, its missing parts supplied by reference TRBV11-1 and TRBJ2-5, is EAEVAQSPRYKITEKSQAVAFWCDPISGHATLYWYRQILGQGPELLVQFQDESVVDDSQLPKDRFSAERLKGVDSTLKIQPAELGDSAMYLCASAQAQETQYFGPGTRLLVL.

The chain combines TRBV29-1 with TRBJ2-7, with 9 bases lining up with TRBD1. Losses at the gene ends were 4 bases for V and 2 bases for J; bases not matched to a gene: 12. The CDR3 extends over 16 amino acids. Germline V gives CDR1 SQVTM, CDR2 ANQGSEA. This CDR3 reads CSVVDGNRGPTYEQYF. CDR3 DNA: TGCAGCGTTGTGGATGGGAACAGGGGGCCGACCTACGAGCAGTACTTC.

The rearrangement uses TRBV28 and TRBJ2-3; 8 bases agree with TRBD2. V was pared by 4 bases and J by 2 bases, with 11 bases of the junction left unmatched. CDR1 and CDR2 (germline): MDHEN, SYDVKM. The CDR3 covers 17 residues. In nucleotides, the CDR3 is TGTGCCAGCAGTTCCCCTCGAGCGGGGGCGTACACAGATACGCAGTATTTT. Translation gives CASSSPRAGAYTDTQYF.

In this sample, this clone turned up once. The V and J genes are TRBV18 and TRBJ1-2; D is ambiguous. The CDR3 is made up of 14 amino acids. V lost 6 bases and J lost 4, with 15 bases in between. Per the germline V gene, CDR1 is KGHSH and CDR2 is LQKENI. CDR3 nucleotide sequence: TGTGCCAGCTCCTCGGGTCCCACGATCTATGGCTACACCTTC. It specifies CASSSGPTIYGYTF.

In regard to this clone: An end of the junction does not agree with germline; a read error may underlie this. The chain joins TRBV2 to TRBJ2-1, with a possible D match to TRBD1 (6 bases). From germline, CDR1 is SNHLY and CDR2 FYNNEI. The CDR3 totals 10 residues. CDR3 nucleotide sequence: TGTGCCAGTAAAAACAGGGCAGGGGTCTTC. Protein: CASKNRAGVF.

The chain links TRBV2 to TRBJ2-1; a possible D gene is TRBD2 (6 bases). The CDR3 spans 14 residues. Germline V gene lookup returns CDR1 SNHLY and CDR2 FYNNEI. The CDR3 protein is CALSGAFSYNEQFF. CDR3 DNA sequence: TGTGCTCTTTCGGGAGCGTTCTCCTACAATGAGCAGTTCTTC.

This clone was detected only once. This chain links TRBV30 with TRBJ2-7; 7 bases are a match to TRBD1. This CDR3 has 14 amino acids. Germline CDR1 is GTSNPN and CDR2 is SVGIG (reference sequence). After removal of 0 bases from V and 5 bases from J, the junction contained 7 bases not matched to a gene. The CDR3 sequence: CAWSVWDRGDEQYF. CDR3 bases: TGTGCCTGGAGTGTCTGGGACAGAGGAGACGAGCAGTACTTC. Variable domain in full (rest from reference TRBV30 and TRBJ2-7): SQTIHQWPATLVQPVGSPLSLECTVEGTSNPNLYWYRQAAGRGLQLLFYSVGIGQISSEVPQNLSASRPQDRQFILSSKKLLLSDSGFYLCAWSVWDRGDEQYFGPGTRLTVT.

The CDR3 sequence is CASSFTLDEQFF. The CDR3 DNA is TGTGCCAGCAGCTTTACTTTAGATGAGCAGTTCTTC. The chain joins TRBV5-5 to TRBJ2-1; D is undetermined. Trimming cost V 2 bases and J 8 bases, with 8 bases left between them. Per the germline V gene, CDR1 is SGHKS and CDR2 is YYEKEE (reference sequence). CDR3 length: 12 residues.

This chain links TRBV23-1 with TRBJ1-2, with TRBD1 identical over 8 bases. TRBV23-1 is annotated as an ORF whose role is uncertain. The CDR3 length is 15 residues. V shed 0 bases, J shed 4 bases, and the junction held 4 bases outside the gene matches. The CDR3 protein is CASSQSLTGGYGYTF. DNA for the CDR3: TGCGCCAGCAGTCAATCGTTAACAGGGGGCTATGGCTACACCTTC.

V and J are TRBV13 and TRBJ2-5; tentative D call: TRBD2 (5 bases). The V end was cut by 5 bases, the J end by 5 bases, with 6 bases between. The CDR3 spans 11 residues. Germline lookup yields CDR1 PRHDT and CDR2 FYEKMQ (reference sequence). CDR3 protein: CASSRGETQYF. The CDR3 DNA sequence: TGTGCCAGCAGCCGAGGGGAGACCCAGTACTTC.

The J gene is TRBJ1-6, the V gene TRBV18; D uncertain. V was pared by 4 bases and J by 10 bases, with 26 bases between. The length of the CDR3 is 18 residues. Germline V gene sequence: CDR1 KGHSH, CDR2 LQKENI. The DNA of the CDR3 is TGTGCCAGCTCACTTCCCCATTCACACGCCGGAGGTAGGTCACCCCTCCACTTT. The encoded protein is CASSLPHSHAGGRSPLHF.

DNA of the CDR3: TGTGCCAGCAGCAAGGGACAGGGTTTGGACACTGAAGCTTTCTTT. Protein: CASSKGQGLDTEAFF. The chain combines TRBV9 with TRBJ1-1; TRBD1 matches 9 bases. There are 15 residues in the CDR3. J gave up 3 bases and V 4 bases, and 7 bases lay outside the gene matches. CDR1 is SGDLS and CDR2 is YYNGEE in the germline V gene.